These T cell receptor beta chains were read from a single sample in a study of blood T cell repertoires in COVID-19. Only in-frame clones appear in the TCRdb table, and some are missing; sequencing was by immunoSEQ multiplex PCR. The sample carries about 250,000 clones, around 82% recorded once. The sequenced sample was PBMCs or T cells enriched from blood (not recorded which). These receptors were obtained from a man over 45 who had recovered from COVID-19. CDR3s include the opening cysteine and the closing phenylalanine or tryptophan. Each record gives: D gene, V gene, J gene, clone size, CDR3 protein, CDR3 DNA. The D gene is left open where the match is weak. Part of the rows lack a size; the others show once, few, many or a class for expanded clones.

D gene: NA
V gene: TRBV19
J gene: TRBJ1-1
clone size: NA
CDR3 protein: CASSNDKLRMNTEAFF
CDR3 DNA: TGTGCCAGTAGTAACGATAAACTGAGAATGAACACTGAAGCTTTCTTT

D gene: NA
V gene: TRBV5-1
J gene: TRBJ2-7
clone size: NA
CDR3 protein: CASRPGQNYEQYF
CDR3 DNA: TGCGCCAGCAGACCCGGACAAAACTACGAGCAGTACTTC

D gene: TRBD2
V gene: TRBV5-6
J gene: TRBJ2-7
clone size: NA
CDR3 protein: CASSPPGLAARSSSYEQYF
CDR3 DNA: TGTGCCAGCAGCCCACCCGGACTAGCGGCAAGATCGAGCTCCTACGAGCAGTACTTC

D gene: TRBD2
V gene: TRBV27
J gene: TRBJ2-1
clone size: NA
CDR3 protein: CASSFRGWEGEQFF
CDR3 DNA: TGTGCCAGCAGTTTCCGGGGTTGGGAGGGTGAGCAGTTCTTC

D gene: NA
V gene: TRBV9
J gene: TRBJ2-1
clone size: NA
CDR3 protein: CASSDLANEQFF
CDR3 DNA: TGTGCCAGCAGCGATTTAGCCAATGAGCAGTTCTTC

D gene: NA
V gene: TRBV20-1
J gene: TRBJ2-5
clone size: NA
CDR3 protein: CSTPRGETQYF
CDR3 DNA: TGCAGTACGCCACGGGGAGAGACCCAGTACTTC

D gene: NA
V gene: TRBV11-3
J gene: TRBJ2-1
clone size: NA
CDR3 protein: CASSPGSSYNEQFF
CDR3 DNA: TGTGCCAGCAGCCCTGGCAGCTCCTACAATGAGCAGTTCTTC

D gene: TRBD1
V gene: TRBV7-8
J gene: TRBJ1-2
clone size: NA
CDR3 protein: CASSLGDRTLYGYTF
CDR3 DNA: TGTGCCAGCAGCTTAGGGGACAGGACCCTCTATGGCTACACCTTC

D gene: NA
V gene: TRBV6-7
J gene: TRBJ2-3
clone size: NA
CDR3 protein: CASSEPDYLRPRDTQYF
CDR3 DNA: TGTGCCAGCAGTGAACCTGACTACCTCCGGCCTCGGGATACGCAGTATTTT

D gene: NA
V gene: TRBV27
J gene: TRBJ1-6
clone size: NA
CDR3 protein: CASSLEGLNSPLHF
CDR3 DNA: TGTGCCAGCAGTTTAGAGGGCTTGAATTCACCCCTCCACTTT

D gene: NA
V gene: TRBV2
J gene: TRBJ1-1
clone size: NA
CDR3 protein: CASSEFNTEAFF
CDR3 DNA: TGTGCCAGCAGCGAGTTCAACACTGAAGCTTTCTTT

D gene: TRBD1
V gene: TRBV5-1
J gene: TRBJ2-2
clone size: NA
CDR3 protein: CASSFQQGPGELFF
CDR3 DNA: TGCGCCAGCAGCTTCCAACAGGGGCCCGGGGAGCTGTTTTTT

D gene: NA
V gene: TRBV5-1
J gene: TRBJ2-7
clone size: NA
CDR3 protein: CASSATVQGYEQYF
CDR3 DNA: TGCGCCAGCAGCGCCACAGTTCAGGGCTACGAGCAGTACTTC

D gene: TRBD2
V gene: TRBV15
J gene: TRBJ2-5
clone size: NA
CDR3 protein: CATSGLLAYQETQYF
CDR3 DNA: TGTGCCACCAGCGGCCTACTAGCGTACCAAGAGACCCAGTACTTC

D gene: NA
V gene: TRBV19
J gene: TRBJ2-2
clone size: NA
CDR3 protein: CASSIDRVSTGELFF
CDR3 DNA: TGTGCCAGTAGTATAGACAGGGTGAGCACCGGGGAGCTGTTTTTT

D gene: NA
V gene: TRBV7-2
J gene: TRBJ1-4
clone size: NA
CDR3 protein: CASSLAGRGEKLFF
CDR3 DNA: TGTGCCAGCAGCTTAGCCGGGCGAGGGGAAAAACTGTTTTTT

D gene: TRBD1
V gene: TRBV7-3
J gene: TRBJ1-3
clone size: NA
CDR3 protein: CASSPGQGNTIYF
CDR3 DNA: TGTGCCAGCAGCCCCGGACAGGGGAACACCATATATTTT

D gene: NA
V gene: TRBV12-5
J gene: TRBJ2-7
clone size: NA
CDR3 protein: CASGLTPGTYEQYF
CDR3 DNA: TGTGCTAGTGGTTTGACCCCAGGGACCTACGAGCAGTACTTC

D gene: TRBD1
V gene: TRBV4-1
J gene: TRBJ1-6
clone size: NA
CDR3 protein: CASSQDAGQGRWSYNSPLHF
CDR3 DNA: TGCGCCAGCAGCCAAGATGCGGGACAGGGGCGATGGTCCTATAATTCACCCCTCCACTTT

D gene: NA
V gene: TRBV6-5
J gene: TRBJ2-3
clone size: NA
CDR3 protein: CASSYSAGFTDTQYF
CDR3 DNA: TGTGCCAGCAGTTACTCGGCGGGATTTACAGATACGCAGTATTTT

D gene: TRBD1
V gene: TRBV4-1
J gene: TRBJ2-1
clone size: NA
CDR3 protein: CASSLRDRDNEQFF
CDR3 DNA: TGCGCCAGCAGCCTGAGGGACAGAGACAATGAGCAGTTCTTC

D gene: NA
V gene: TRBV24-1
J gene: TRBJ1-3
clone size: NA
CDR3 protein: CATSDGSGNTIYF
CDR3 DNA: TGTGCCACCAGTGACGGCTCTGGAAACACCATATATTTT

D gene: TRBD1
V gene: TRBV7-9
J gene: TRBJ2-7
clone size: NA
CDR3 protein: CASSQGAYEQYF
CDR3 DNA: TGTGCCAGCAGCCAGGGGGCATACGAGCAGTACTTC

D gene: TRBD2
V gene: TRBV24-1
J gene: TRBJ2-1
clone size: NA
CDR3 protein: CATSGQGRVRFF
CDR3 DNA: TGTGCCACCAGTGGCCAAGGGAGGGTCAGGTTCTTC

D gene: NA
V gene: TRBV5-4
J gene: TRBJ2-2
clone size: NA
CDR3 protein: CASSQGFDTGELFF
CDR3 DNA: TGTGCCAGTTCACAGGGTTTCGACACCGGGGAGCTGTTTTTT

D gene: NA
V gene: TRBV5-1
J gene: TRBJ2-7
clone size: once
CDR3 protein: CASSVGLIYEQYF
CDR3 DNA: TGCGCCAGCAGCGTAGGACTTATTTACGAGCAGTACTTC

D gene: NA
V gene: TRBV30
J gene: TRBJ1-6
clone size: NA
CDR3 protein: CAWGGGGYNSPLHF
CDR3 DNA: TGTGCCTGGGGCGGGGGGGGATATAATTCACCCCTCCACTTT

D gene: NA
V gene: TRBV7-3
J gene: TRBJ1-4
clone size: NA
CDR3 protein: CASSLTAGAGEKLFF
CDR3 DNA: TGTGCCAGCAGCTTAACGGCGGGGGCCGGGGAAAAACTGTTTTTT

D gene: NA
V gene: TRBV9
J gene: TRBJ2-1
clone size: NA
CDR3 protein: CASSVDLGAHNEQFF
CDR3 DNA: TGTGCCAGCAGCGTGGACTTGGGGGCTCACAATGAGCAGTTCTTC

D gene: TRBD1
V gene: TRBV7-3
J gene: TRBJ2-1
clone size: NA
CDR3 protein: CASSSGGVGANEQFF
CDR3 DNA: TGTGCCAGCAGTTCAGGGGGTGTCGGGGCCAATGAGCAGTTCTTC

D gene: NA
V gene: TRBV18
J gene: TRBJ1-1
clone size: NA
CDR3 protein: CASSLGSSYTEAFF
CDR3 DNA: TGTGCCAGCTCCCTGGGCAGCTCTTACACTGAAGCTTTCTTT

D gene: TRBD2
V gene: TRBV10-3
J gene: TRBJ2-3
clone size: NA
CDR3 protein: CAIEGLGDTQYF
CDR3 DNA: TGTGCCATCGAAGGACTAGGGGATACGCAGTATTTT

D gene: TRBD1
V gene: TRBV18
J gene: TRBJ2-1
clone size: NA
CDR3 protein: CASSPRGQFSYNEQFF
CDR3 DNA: TGTGCCAGCTCACCCCGGGGACAGTTCTCCTACAATGAGCAGTTCTTC

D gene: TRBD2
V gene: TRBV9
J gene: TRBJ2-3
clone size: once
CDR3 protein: CASSVGLAPDTQYF
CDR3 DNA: TGTGCCAGCAGCGTAGGACTAGCCCCAGATACGCAGTATTTT

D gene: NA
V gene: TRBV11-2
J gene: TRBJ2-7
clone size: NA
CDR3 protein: CASSLAHLPYEQYF
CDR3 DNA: TGTGCCAGCAGCTTAGCGCACCTACCTTATGAGCAGTACTTC

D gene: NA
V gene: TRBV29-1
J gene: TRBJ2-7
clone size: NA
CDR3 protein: CSVATSYEQYF
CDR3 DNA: TGCAGCGTCGCAACTTCCTACGAGCAGTACTTC

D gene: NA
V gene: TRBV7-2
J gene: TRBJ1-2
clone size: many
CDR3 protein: CASTPQIRQGYTF
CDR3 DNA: TGTGCCAGCACACCCCAAATAAGACAGGGCTACACCTTC